These 20 T cell receptor beta chains were all obtained from the same sample, sequenced in a study of spatial heterogeneity in lung cancer. TCRdb re-derived calls from the 5' RACE reads in MiXCR, one entry per CDR3 protein. This table holds 4,000 to 6,000 distinct CDR3 sequences, 15% to 20% found once. Time point of the sample: sample taken at primary tumor resection. Unsorted whole RNA samples from tumor, nontumor lung or frozen PBMC were sequenced. The input for sequencing was normal lung tissue next to the tumor, taken at surgery. The receptors shown here come from a male donor with early-stage non-small cell lung cancer.

By share of the sample, this clonotype is medium-sized (0.01 to 0.1%). The chain recombines TRBV4-1 with TRBJ1-3; no reliable D call. V lost 0 bases and J 4 bases, leaving 10 bases between the germline ends. CDR3 length: 15 amino acids. Germline V gene lookup returns CDR1 MGHRA and CDR2 YSYEKL. CDR3 residues: CASSQDWVAGNTIYF. The CDR3 coding sequence is TGCGCCAGCAGCCAAGATTGGGTGGCCGGAAACACCATATATTTT.

By its share, this clonotype is medium-sized. The rearrangement links TRBV20-1 to TRBJ2-3; 8 bases map to TRBD2. The junction had 9 bases not matched to a gene; V was cut back by 2 bases and J by 2 bases. This CDR3 has 16 amino acids. Germline V gene sequence: CDR1 DFQATT, CDR2 SNEGSKA (reference sequence). CDR3 DNA: TGCAGTGCTAGACCACTAGAAGCGGGGGTCACAGATACGCAGTATTTT. Translating gives CSARPLEAGVTDTQYF.

The V call is TRBV2, the J call TRBJ1-5; a weak D match, TRBD1 (5 bases). The CDR3 length is 13 residues. Germline assignment: CDR1 SNHLY and CDR2 FYNNEI. The V gene lost 6 bases and the J gene lost 3 bases, with 9 bases spanning the gap. The CDR3 sequence: CASRQDYNQPQHF. The CDR3 DNA follows: TGTGCCAGCAGACAGGACTACAATCAGCCCCAGCATTTT.

This clonotype is deemed medium-sized (0.01 to 0.1%). The rearrangement links TRBV7-2 to TRBJ2-5; 8 bases are a match to TRBD2. Germline CDR1 and CDR2: SGHTA and FQGNSA. V dropped 2 bases and J dropped 2; count of bases not matched to a gene: 7. The CDR3 is 16 amino acids. CDR3 amino acids: CASSLSAGDPQETQYF. The CDR3 region has the DNA TGTGCCAGCAGCTTATCAGCGGGGGACCCTCAAGAGACCCAGTACTTC.

This clonotype is labeled as medium-sized (0.01 to 0.1%). J is TRBJ2-7 and V is TRBV11-2, with unresolved D. V was shortened by 1 base and J by 0 bases, with 4 bases between the two germline ends. The germline V gene has CDR1 SGHAT and CDR2 FQNNGV. This CDR3 is built from 13 residues. This CDR3 is CASSLGTSYEQYF. The CDR3 DNA sequence: TGTGCCAGCAGCTTAGGGACCTCCTACGAGCAGTACTTC. The variable domain in full, completed from reference TRBV11-2 and TRBJ2-7, reads EAGVAQSPRYKIIEKRQSVAFWCNPISGHATLYWYQQILGQGPKLLIQFQNNGVVDDSQLPKDRFSAERLKGVDSTLKIQPAKLEDSAVYLCASSLGTSYEQYFGPGTRLTVT.

This clonotype was seen ten or more times. This rearrangement joins TRBV10-3 to TRBJ2-1, with TRBD2 as a possible D gene (6 bases). CDR1 and CDR2 (germline): ENHRY, SYGVKD. V dropped 8 bases and J dropped 7 bases, with 15 bases sitting between them. The CDR3 is 13 amino acids. CDR3 amino acids: CAIRDSQGNEQFF. CDR3 bases: TGTGCCATCCGGGACTCGCAAGGGAATGAGCAGTTCTTC.

In its sample, this clonotype ranks as medium-sized. This chain connects TRBV19 to TRBJ1-5; D is unclear. Trimming stripped 5 bases from V and 4 bases from J, with 9 bases between. This CDR3 contains 13 residues. The germline gives CDR1 LNHDA, CDR2 SQIVND (reference sequence). The CDR3 spells CASSGRKNQPQHF. For the CDR3, the DNA is TGTGCCAGTAGTGGTAGGAAAAATCAGCCCCAGCATTTT.

The J gene is TRBJ1-6, the V gene TRBV5-4; perhaps TRBD1 as D (6 bases). This CDR3 has 15 amino acids. CDR1 and CDR2 from the germline V gene are SGHNT and YYREEE (reference sequence). The V end was cut by 0 bases, the J end by 10 bases, with 14 bases between. The CDR3 region is CASSLATGLISPLHF. Here the CDR3 DNA reads TGTGCCAGCAGCTTGGCCACAGGGCTGATCTCACCCCTCCACTTT.

By its share, this clonotype is medium-sized (0.01 to 0.1%). The rearrangement joins TRBV7-9 to TRBJ1-6, with D perhaps matching TRBD1 (5 bases). V dropped 3 bases and J dropped 7 bases, with 7 bases sitting between them. Germline CDR1 reads SEHNR; CDR2 reads FQNEAQ (reference sequence). CDR3 length equals 13 residues. The DNA of the CDR3 is TGTGCCAGCAGCTTGGGGGAGAATTCACCCCTCCACTTT. Its protein is CASSLGENSPLHF.

This clonotype was picked up a small number of times. The gene calls are TRBV9 and TRBJ2-2, with 10 bases that match TRBD1. From germline, CDR1 is SGDLS and CDR2 YYNGEE. CDR3 length: 17 residues. Trimming removed 0 bases from V and 2 bases from J; junction bases left unmatched: 4. CDR3 coding DNA: TGTGCCAGCAGCGTAGGTAGGGACAGGGGTAACACCGGGGAGCTGTTTTTT. Encoded protein: CASSVGRDRGNTGELFF.

This clonotype is deemed medium-sized. The chain couples TRBV20-1 to TRBJ2-5; the match to TRBD2 covers 8 bases. The V segment lost 6 bases and the J segment 1 base; nucleotides outside the gene matches: 13. Germline CDR1 and CDR2: DFQATT and SNEGSKA (reference sequence). The CDR3 spans 16 residues. DNA of the CDR3: TGCAGTGCCAATCCTAGCGGGCCCCTGGGCCAAGAGACCCAGTACTTC. It encodes CSANPSGPLGQETQYF.

This clonotype is categorized as medium-sized. The chain has TRBV29-1 and TRBJ2-7; the D gene is possibly TRBD2 (6 bases). Germline V gene data show CDR1 as SQVTM and CDR2 as ANQGSEA. The length of the CDR3 is 13 residues. Trimming took 4 bases from V and 8 from J, leaving 18 bases between them. The CDR3 region is CSVGTGGPGKQYF. CDR3 nucleotide sequence: TGCAGCGTTGGCACTGGAGGGCCTGGGAAGCAGTACTTC.

By frequency in the sample, this clonotype is medium-sized. CDR3 sequence reads: CAGVRAEGEETQYF. The CDR3 DNA follows: TGTGCCGGAGTTCGGGCCGAGGGGGAAGAGACCCAGTACTTC. V and J are TRBV2 and TRBJ2-5; D possibly corresponds to TRBD1 (6 bases). The length of the CDR3 is 14 residues. The V end was cut by 11 bases, the J end by 3 bases, with 19 bases between. The germline V gene has CDR1 SNHLY and CDR2 FYNNEI.

The V call is TRBV29-1, the J call TRBJ1-1; D is uncertain. Per germline, CDR1 SQVTM and CDR2 ANQGSEA. Trimming removed 2 bases at V and 1 base at J, with 8 bases between. This CDR3 comprises 13 residues. CDR3 protein: CSVEPQQNTEAFF. DNA of the CDR3: TGCAGCGTTGAACCCCAACAGAACACTGAAGCTTTCTTT.

This clonotype has ten or more counts. The chain carries TRBV29-1 and TRBJ2-7; a possible D gene is TRBD2 (5 bases). The CDR3 contains 12 residues. Trimming pared 0 bases from V and 9 bases from J, leaving 12 bases between. Per germline, CDR1 SQVTM and CDR2 ANQGSEA. Here the CDR3 DNA reads TGCAGCGTTGAAGAAGGAGGAGAGGGGCAGTACTTC. Amino acid sequence: CSVEEGGEGQYF.

This clonotype is medium-sized in the sample. This rearrangement joins TRBV7-9 to TRBJ1-2; 8 bases match TRBD1. V was pared by 5 bases and J by 4 bases, with 3 bases of the junction left unmatched. There are 13 residues in the CDR3. Germline values: CDR1 SEHNR, CDR2 FQNEAQ (reference sequence). The CDR3 here is CASSRDRGYGYTF. The CDR3 DNA reads TGTGCCAGCAGCCGAGACAGGGGCTATGGCTACACCTTC.

This clonotype was observed at least ten times. The chain joins TRBV13 to TRBJ1-2; TRBD1 is a possible D gene (5 bases). The CDR3 extends over 15 amino acids. V was clipped by 3 bases and J by 1 base, with 12 bases between them. Germline values: CDR1 PRHDT, CDR2 FYEKMQ (reference sequence). As DNA, the CDR3 is TGTGCCAGCAGCTTCCGGGACGGCGGTAACTATGGCTACACCTTC. Protein product: CASSFRDGGNYGYTF.

This clonotype is labeled as medium-sized (0.01 to 0.1%). This sequence joins TRBV10-3 and TRBJ2-3; 11 positions match TRBD2. The V gene's germline CDR1 is ENHRY and CDR2 SYGVKD. With V trimmed by 0 bases and J by 3 bases, 2 bases remained unmatched. The CDR3 is 16 residues long. CDR3 amino acids: CAISESASGRTDTQYF. The CDR3, as DNA: TGTGCCATCAGTGAGTCGGCTAGCGGGAGGACAGATACGCAGTATTTT.

In this sample, this clonotype is medium-sized. J is TRBJ2-3 and V is TRBV18, with 9 bases that match TRBD1. The germline gives CDR1 KGHSH, CDR2 LQKENI. V dropped 3 bases and J dropped 4; count of bases not matched to a gene: 8. The CDR3 is 16 residues long. CDR3 sequence: CASSPGTGTIADTQYF. The CDR3 DNA reads TGTGCCAGCTCACCCGGGACAGGGACTATTGCAGATACGCAGTATTTT.

This clonotype was seen ten or more times. The V call is TRBV6-2 or TRBV6-3, the J call TRBJ2-1; D perhaps matches TRBD1 (5 bases). The V gene lost 2 bases and the J gene lost 1 base, with 12 bases spanning the gap. This CDR3 has 16 residues. The germline CDR1 and CDR2 sequences are MNHEY and SVGEGT. CDR3 in amino acids: CASSYLTVTSYNEQFF. As DNA, the CDR3 is TGTGCCAGCAGTTACCTGACAGTAACTTCCTACAATGAGCAGTTCTTC.